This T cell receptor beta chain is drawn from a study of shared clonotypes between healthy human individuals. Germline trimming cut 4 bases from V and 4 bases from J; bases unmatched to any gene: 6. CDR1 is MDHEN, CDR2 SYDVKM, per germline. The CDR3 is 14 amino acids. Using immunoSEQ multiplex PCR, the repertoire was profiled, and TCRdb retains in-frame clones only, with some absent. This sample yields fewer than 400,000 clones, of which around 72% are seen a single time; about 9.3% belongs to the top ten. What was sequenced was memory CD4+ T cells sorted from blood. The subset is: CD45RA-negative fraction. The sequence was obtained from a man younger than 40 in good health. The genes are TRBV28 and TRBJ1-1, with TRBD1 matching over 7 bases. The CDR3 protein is CASSSQGRSTEAFF. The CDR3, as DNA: TGTGCCAGCAGTTCACAGGGGAGGAGCACTGAAGCTTTCTTT.